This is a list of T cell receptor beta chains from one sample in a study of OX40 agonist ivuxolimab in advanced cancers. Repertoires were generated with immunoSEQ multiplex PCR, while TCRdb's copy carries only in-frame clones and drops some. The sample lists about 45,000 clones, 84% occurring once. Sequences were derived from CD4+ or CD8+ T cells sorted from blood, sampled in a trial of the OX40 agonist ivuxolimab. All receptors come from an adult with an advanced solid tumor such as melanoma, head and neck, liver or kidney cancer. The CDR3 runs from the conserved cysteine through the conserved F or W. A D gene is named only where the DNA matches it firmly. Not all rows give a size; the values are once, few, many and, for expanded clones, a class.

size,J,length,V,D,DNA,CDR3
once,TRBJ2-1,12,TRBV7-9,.,TGTGCCAGCAGCTTATACGGAAATGAGCAGTTCTTC,CASSLYGNEQFF
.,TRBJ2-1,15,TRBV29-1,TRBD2,TGCAGCGTTGAAGAAAGCGCGGGAGGGCCCAATGAGCAGTTCTTC,CSVEESAGGPNEQFF
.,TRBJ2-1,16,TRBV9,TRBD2,TGTGCCAGCAGCGTAGGAGGTAGCGGGGAGTACAATGAGCAGTTCTTC,CASSVGGSGEYNEQFF
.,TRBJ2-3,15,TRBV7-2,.,TGTGCCAGCTCTCCCGGCCTAGCCAGTCGGGATACGCAGTATTTT,CASSPGLASRDTQYF
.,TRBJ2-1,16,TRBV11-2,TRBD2,TGTGCCAGCAGCTTAGATCTTGGACTAGCTGGCAATGAGCAGTTCTTC,CASSLDLGLAGNEQFF
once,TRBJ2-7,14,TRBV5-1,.,TGCGCCAGCAGTCCGGGACTTTCCCATACGCAGCAGTACTTC,CASSPGLSHTQQYF
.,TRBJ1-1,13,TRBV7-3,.,TGTGCCAGCAGCTTAACAGGGGCCACTGAAGCTTTCTTT,CASSLTGATEAFF
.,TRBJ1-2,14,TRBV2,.,TGTGCCAGCTTTAGCAGAGGGGTTGGCTATGGCTACACCTTC,CASFSRGVGYGYTF
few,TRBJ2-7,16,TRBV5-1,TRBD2,TGCGCCAGCAGCTTGGGAGACCTAGCGGGAGGCCACGAGCAGTACTTC,CASSLGDLAGGHEQYF
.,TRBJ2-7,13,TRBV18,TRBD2,TGTGCCAGCTCACTTCCAGGGAGGGACGAGCAGTACTTC,CASSLPGRDEQYF
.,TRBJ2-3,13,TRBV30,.,TGTGCCTGGAGGGGGTGGGGCACAGATACGCAGTATTTT,CAWRGWGTDTQYF
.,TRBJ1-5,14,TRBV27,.,TGTGCCAGCAGTTTATTACAGGGCAATCAGCCCCAGCATTTT,CASSLLQGNQPQHF
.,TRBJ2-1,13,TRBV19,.,TGTGCCAGTAGTATACAGGACTACAATGAGCAGTTCTTC,CASSIQDYNEQFF
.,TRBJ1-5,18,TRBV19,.,TGTGCCAGTAATCGGGGGTTCAGGGCCCTCCGGCTCAATCAGCCCCAGCATTTT,CASNRGFRALRLNQPQHF
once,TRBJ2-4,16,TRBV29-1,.,TGCAGCGTATGTAACGGGGTGGGCCTAGCCAAAAACATTCAGTACTTC,CSVCNGVGLAKNIQYF
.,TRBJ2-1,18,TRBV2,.,TGTGCCAGCAGTGAAGCGCTTCCCCAGGGCGGGACCTACAATGAGCAGTTCTTC,CASSEALPQGGTYNEQFF